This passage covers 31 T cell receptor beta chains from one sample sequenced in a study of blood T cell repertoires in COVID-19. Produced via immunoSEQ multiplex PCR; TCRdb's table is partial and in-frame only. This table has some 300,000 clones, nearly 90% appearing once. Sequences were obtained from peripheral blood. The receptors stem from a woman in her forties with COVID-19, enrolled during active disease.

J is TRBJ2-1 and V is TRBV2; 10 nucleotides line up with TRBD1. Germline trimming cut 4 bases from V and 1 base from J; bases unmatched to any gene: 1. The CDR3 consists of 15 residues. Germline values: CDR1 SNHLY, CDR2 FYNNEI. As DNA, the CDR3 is TGTGCCAGCAGTGGGACAGGGGGATCCTACAATGAGCAGTTCTTC. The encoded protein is CASSGTGGSYNEQFF.

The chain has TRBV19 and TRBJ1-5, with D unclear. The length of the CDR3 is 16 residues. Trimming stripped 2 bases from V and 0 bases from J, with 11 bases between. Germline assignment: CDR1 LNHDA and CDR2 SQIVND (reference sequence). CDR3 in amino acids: CASSIPGGSSNQPQHF. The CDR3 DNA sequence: TGTGCCAGTAGTATACCCGGAGGGAGTAGCAATCAGCCCCAGCATTTT.

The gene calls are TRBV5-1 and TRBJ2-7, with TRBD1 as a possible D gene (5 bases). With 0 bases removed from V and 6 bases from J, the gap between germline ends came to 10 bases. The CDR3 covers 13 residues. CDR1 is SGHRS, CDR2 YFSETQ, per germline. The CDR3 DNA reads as TGCGCCAGCAGCTTGGGGGGTAGGGGCGAGCAGTACTTC. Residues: CASSLGGRGEQYF. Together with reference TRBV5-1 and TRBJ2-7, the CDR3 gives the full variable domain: KAGVTQTPRYLIKTRGQQVTLSCSPISGHRSVSWYQQTPGQGLQFLFEYFSETQRNKGNFPGRFSGRQFSNSRSEMNVSTLELGDSALYLCASSLGGRGEQYFGPGTRLTVT.

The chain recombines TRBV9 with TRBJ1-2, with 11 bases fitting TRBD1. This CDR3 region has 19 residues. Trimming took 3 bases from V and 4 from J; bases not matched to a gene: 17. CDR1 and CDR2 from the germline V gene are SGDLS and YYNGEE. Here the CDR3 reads CASSGSRLGTGGSPYGYTF. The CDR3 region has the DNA TGTGCCAGCAGCGGTAGTCGACTAGGGACAGGGGGATCTCCCTATGGCTACACCTTC.

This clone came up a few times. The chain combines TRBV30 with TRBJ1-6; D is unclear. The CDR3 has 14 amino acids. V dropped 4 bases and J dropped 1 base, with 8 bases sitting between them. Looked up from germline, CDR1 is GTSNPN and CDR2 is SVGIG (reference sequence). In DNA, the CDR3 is TGTGCCTGGAAAGCGGGATCCTATAATTCACCCCTCCACTTT. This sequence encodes CAWKAGSYNSPLHF.

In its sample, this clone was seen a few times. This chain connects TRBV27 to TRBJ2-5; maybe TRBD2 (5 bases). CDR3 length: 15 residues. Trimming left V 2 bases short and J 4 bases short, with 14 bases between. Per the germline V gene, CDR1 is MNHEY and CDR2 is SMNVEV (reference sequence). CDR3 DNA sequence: TGTGCCAGCAGTTTAAGGAGCGGAACGGTAGAGACCCAGTACTTC. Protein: CASSLRSGTVETQYF.

The CDR3 region is CASSRGTAYEQYF. CDR3 nucleotide sequence: TGTGCCAGCTCACGAGGGACAGCCTACGAGCAGTACTTC. The chain uses TRBV18 and TRBJ2-7, with TRBD1 identical over 7 bases. The CDR3 sequence is 13 residues long. V gave up 4 bases and J gave up 2 bases; unmatched junction bases: 2. Germline V gene data show CDR1 as KGHSH and CDR2 as LQKENI.

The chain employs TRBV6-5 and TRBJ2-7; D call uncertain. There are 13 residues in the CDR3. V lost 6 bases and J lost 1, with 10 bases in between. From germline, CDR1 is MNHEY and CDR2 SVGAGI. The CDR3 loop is CASSPPGSYEQYF. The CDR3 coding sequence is TGTGCCAGCAGCCCCCCGGGTTCCTACGAGCAGTACTTC.

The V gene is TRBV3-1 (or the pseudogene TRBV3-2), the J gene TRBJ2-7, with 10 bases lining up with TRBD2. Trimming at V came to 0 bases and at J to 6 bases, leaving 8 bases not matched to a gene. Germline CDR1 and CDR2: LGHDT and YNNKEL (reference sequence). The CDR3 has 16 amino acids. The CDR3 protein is CASSQELAGGSAEQYF. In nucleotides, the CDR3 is TGTGCCAGCAGCCAAGAGTTAGCGGGAGGATCAGCCGAGCAGTACTTC.

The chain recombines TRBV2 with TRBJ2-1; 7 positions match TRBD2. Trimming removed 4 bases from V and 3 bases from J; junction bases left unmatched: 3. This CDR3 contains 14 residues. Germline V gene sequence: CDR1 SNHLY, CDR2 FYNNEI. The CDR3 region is CASSAGGGYNEQFF. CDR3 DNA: TGTGCCAGCAGTGCTGGCGGGGGCTACAATGAGCAGTTCTTC.

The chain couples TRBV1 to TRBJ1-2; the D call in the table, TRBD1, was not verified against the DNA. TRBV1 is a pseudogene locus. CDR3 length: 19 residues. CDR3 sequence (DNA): TGCACCAGCAACCTAAAAATGACAGGGCAACTTAAAGTCAACTATGGCTACACCTTC. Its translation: CTSNLKMTGQLKVNYGYTF.

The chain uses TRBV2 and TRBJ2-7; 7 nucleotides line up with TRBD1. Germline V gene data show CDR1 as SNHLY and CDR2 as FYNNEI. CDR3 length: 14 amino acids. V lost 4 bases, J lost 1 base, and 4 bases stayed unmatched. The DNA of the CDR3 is TGTGCCAGCAGTGTTCAACAGGGGTCCTACGAGCAGTACTTC. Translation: CASSVQQGSYEQYF.

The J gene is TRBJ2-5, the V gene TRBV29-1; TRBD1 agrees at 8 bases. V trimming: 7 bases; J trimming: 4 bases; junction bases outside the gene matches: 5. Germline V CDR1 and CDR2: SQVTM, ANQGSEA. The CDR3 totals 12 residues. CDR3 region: CSGLDRGETQYF. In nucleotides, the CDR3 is TGCAGCGGGCTAGACAGGGGAGAGACCCAGTACTTC.

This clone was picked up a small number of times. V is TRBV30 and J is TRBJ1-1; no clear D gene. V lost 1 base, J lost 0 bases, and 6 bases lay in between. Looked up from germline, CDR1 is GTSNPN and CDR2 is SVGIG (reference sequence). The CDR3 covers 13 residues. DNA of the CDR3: TGTGCCTGGAGTGCTGTGTTGAACACTGAAGCTTTCTTT. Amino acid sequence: CAWSAVLNTEAFF.

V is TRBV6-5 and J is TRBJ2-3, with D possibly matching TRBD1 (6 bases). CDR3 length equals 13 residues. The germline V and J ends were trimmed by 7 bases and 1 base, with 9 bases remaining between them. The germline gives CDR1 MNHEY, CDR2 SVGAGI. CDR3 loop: CASTPGGTDTQYF. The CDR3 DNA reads TGTGCCAGCACTCCAGGGGGCACAGATACGCAGTATTTT.

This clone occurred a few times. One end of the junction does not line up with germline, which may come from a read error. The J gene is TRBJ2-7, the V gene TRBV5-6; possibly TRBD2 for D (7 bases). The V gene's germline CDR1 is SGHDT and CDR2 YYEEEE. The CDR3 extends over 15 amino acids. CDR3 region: CASSSRVQAGARRAF. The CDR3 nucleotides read TGTGCCAGCAGTTCCCGCGTACAGGCGGGGGCCAGAAGAGCCTTC. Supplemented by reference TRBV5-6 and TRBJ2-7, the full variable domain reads DAGVTQSPTHLIKTRGQQVTLRCSPKSGHDTVSWYQQALGQGPQFIFQYYEEEERQRGNFPDRFSGHQFPNYSSELNVNALLLGDSALYLCASSSRVQAGARRAFGPGTRLTVT.

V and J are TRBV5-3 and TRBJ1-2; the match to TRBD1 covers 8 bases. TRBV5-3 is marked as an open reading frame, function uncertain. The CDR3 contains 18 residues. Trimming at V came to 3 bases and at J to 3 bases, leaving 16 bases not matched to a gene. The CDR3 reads CARSSIVPRQGFYYGYTF. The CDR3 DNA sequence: TGTGCCAGAAGCTCAATTGTTCCGCGACAGGGGTTTTACTATGGCTACACCTTC.

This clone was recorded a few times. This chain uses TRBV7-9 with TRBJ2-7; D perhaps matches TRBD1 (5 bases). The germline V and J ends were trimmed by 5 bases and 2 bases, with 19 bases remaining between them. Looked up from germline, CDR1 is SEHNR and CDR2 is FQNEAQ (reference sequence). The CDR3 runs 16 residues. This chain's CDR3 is CASSKDTSHPTYEQYF. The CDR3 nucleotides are TGTGCCAGCAGCAAGGACACCTCCCACCCCACCTACGAGCAGTACTTC.

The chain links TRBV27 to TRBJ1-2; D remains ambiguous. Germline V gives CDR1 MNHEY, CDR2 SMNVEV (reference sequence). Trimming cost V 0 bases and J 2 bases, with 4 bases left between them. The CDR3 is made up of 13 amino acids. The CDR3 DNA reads TGTGCCAGCAGTTTATCGCAGAACTATGGCTACACCTTC. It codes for CASSLSQNYGYTF.

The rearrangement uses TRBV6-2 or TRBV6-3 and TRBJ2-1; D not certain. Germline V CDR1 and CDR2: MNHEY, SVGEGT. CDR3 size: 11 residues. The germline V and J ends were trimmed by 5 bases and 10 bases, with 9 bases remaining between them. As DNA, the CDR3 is TGTGCCAGCAGTAGAGTAGAAGAGCAGTTCTTC. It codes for CASSRVEEQFF.

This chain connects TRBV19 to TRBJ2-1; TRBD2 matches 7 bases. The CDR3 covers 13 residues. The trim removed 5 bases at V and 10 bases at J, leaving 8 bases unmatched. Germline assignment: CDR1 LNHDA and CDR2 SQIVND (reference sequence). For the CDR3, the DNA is TGTGCCAGTAGTGCCGAAGCGGGGTTAGAGCAGTTCTTC. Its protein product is CASSAEAGLEQFF.

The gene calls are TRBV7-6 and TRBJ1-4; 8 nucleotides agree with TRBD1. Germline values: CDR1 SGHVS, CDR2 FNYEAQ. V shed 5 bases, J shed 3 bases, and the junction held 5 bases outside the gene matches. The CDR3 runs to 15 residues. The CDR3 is CASSPRGRPNEKLFF. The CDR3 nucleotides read TGTGCCAGCAGCCCCAGGGGGCGGCCTAATGAAAAACTGTTTTTT. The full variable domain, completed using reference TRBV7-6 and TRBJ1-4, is GAGVSQSPRYKVTKRGQDVALRCDPISGHVSLYWYRQALGQGPEFLTYFNYEAQQDKSGLPNDRFSAERPEGSISTLTIQRTEQRDSAMYRCASSPRGRPNEKLFFGSGTQLSVL.

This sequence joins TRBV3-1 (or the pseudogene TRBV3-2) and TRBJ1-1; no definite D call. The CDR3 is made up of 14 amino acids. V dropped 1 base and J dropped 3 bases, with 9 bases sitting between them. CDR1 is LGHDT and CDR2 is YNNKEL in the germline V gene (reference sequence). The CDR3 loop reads CASSQAAADTEAFF. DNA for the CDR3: TGTGCCAGCAGCCAAGCCGCGGCGGACACTGAAGCTTTCTTT.

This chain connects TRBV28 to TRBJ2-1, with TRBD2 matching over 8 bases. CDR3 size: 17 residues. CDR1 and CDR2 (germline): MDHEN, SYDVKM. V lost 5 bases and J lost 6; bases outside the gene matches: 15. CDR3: CASSGSVLAGGPNEQFF. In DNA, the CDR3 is TGTGCCAGCAGTGGAAGTGTATTGGCGGGGGGCCCCAATGAGCAGTTCTTC.

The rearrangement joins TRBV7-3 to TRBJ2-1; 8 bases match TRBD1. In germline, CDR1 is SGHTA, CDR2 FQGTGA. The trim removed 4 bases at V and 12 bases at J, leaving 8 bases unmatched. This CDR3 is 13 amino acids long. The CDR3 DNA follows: TGTGCCAGCAGCTCGACGCATGGGACAGGGCAGTTCTTC. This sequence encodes CASSSTHGTGQFF.

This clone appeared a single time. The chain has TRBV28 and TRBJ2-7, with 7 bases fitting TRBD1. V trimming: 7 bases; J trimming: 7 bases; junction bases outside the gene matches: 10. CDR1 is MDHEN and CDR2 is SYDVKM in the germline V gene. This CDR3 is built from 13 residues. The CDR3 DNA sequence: TGTGCCAGCACACAGGGGTCCCCTTCGGAGCAGTACTTC. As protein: CASTQGSPSEQYF.

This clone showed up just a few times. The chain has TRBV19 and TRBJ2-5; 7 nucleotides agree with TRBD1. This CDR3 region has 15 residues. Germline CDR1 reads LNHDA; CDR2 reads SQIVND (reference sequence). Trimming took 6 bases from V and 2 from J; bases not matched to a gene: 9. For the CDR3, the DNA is TGTGCCAGTAGCACCAACAGGGGAAGGCAAGAGACCCAGTACTTC. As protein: CASSTNRGRQETQYF. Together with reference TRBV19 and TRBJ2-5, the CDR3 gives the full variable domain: DGGITQSPKYLFRKEGQNVTLSCEQNLNHDAMYWYRQDPGQGLRLIYYSQIVNDFQKGDIAEGYSVSREKKESFPLTVTSAQKNPTAFYLCASSTNRGRQETQYFGPGTRLLVL.

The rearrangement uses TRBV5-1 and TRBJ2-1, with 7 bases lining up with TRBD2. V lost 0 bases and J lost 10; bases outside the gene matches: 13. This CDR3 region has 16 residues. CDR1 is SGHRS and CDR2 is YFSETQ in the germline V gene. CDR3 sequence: CASSLGGGVMGGEQFF. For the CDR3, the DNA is TGCGCCAGCAGCTTGGGCGGGGGAGTCATGGGCGGGGAGCAGTTCTTC.

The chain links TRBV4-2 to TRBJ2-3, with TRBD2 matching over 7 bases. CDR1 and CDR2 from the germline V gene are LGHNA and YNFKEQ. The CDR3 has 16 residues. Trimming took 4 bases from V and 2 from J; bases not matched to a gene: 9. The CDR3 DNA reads TGTGCCAGCAGCCCCAGCGGGACGCACGCCACAGATACGCAGTATTTT. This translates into CASSPSGTHATDTQYF.

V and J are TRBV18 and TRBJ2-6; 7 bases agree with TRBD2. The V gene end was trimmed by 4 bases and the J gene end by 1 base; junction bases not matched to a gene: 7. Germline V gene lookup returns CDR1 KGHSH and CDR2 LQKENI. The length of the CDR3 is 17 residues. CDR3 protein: CASSLGGRASGANVLTF. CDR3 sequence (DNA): TGTGCCAGCTCACTCGGAGGGAGGGCGTCTGGGGCCAACGTCCTGACTTTC.

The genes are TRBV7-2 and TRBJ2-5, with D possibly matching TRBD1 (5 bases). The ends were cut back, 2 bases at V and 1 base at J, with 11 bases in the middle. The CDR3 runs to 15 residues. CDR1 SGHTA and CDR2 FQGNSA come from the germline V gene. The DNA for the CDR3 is TGTGCCAGCAGCTTAACCTTAACAGGCCAAGAGACCCAGTACTTC. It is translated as CASSLTLTGQETQYF.